The rows below give T cell receptor beta chains drawn from one sample of a study of T cell responses to AZD1222 COVID-19 vaccine. Method: immunoSEQ multiplex PCR; TCRdb's copy keeps in-frame clones and lacks some. Seen here are about 75,000 clones, roughly 87% observed once, and the top ten hold roughly 18%. The specimen comprised peripheral blood, sampled 28 days after the second AZD1222 dose. Source of these receptors: an adult who received the AZD1222 COVID-19 vaccine. Each CDR3 is given with its conserved first and last residue. A D gene is named only where the DNA matches it firmly. The size of a clone is reported for some rows only, either as once, few or many, or as a class for expanded clones.

v_gene	j_gene	len	d_gene	abundance	CDR3nt	CDR3aa
TRBV4-3	TRBJ1-2	13	TRBD1	.	TGCGCCAGCAGCCCCTTGACAGGGGGAGGCTACACCTTC	CASSPLTGGGYTF
TRBV19	TRBJ1-1	13	.	.	TGTGCCAGCCGATCACTTCGGAACACTGAAGCTTTCTTT	CASRSLRNTEAFF
TRBV30	TRBJ1-5	13	.	.	TGTGCCTGGAGTGTAAGGGTTGATCAGCCCCAGCATTTT	CAWSVRVDQPQHF
TRBV7-9	TRBJ2-2	16	TRBD1	once	TGTGCCAGCAGCTCCTATCGGACAGGGGGCATCGGGGAGCTGTTTTTT	CASSSYRTGGIGELFF
TRBV19	TRBJ1-2	12	.	.	TGTGCCAGTGAGGACGGTAACTATGGCTACACCTTC	CASEDGNYGYTF
TRBV6-2/TRBV6-3	TRBJ2-1	15	.	.	TGTGCCAGCAGTTACTACGGGGGTTACTACAATGAGCAGTTCTTC	CASSYYGGYYNEQFF
TRBV30	TRBJ1-4	14	.	.	TGTGCCTGGAGTAACGGAGCAACTAATGAAAAACTGTTTTTT	CAWSNGATNEKLFF
TRBV7-2	TRBJ2-5	13	.	.	TGTGCCAGCAGCACGAGGGTCCAAGAGACCCAGTACTTC	CASSTRVQETQYF
TRBV14	TRBJ2-7	14	.	.	TGTGCCAGCAGCCAAGTTAGCGGACTAATCGAGCAGTACTTC	CASSQVSGLIEQYF
TRBV6-5	TRBJ2-5	14	.	.	TGTGCCAGCAGTTACTCGCTAGGCCAAGAGACCCAGTACTTC	CASSYSLGQETQYF
TRBV30	TRBJ1-2	13	TRBD1	once	TGTGCCTGGGGACAGGGGGCGAACTATGGCTACACCTTC	CAWGQGANYGYTF
TRBV6-5	TRBJ1-1	14	.	.	TGTGCCAGCAGTTACTCAACCCGGGGGACTGAAGCTTTCTTT	CASSYSTRGTEAFF
TRBV5-1	TRBJ2-1	16	.	.	TGCGCCAGCAGCGGTGGACAGTTTAGATCCTACAATGAGCAGTTCTTC	CASSGGQFRSYNEQFF
TRBV9	TRBJ1-1	13	.	.	TGTGCCAGCAGCAGACAGAAGAACACTGAAGCTTTCTTT	CASSRQKNTEAFF
TRBV6-6	TRBJ2-3	13	.	.	TGTGCCAGCAGTTATACCCCACGGGATACGCAGTATTTT	CASSYTPRDTQYF
TRBV11-2	TRBJ2-7	14	.	.	TGTGCCAGCAGCCTACCTAGAGCACCTTACGAGCAGTACTTC	CASSLPRAPYEQYF
TRBV7-3	TRBJ2-2	17	.	.	TGTGCCAGCAGCCCTCCGGCGGGGACAGCTACGACCGGGGAGCTGTTTTTT	CASSPPAGTATTGELFF
TRBV6-2/TRBV6-3	TRBJ2-7	12	.	.	TGTGCCAGCAGTTACCGCGACAGGGAGGAGTACTTC	CASSYRDREEYF
TRBV30	TRBJ1-4	16	.	.	TGTGCCTGGAGCGAAAGGTTCGGGGAAACTAATGAAAAACTGTTTTTT	CAWSERFGETNEKLFF
TRBV5-1	TRBJ1-6	16	.	.	TGCGCCAGCAGCCGGGGTACAGCCCGAGGGGATTCACCCCTCCACTTT	CASSRGTARGDSPLHF
TRBV5-5	TRBJ1-2	12	TRBD1	.	TGTGCCAGCAGCTTGTCGGACAGGGAGTACACCTTC	CASSLSDREYTF
TRBV5-5	TRBJ1-5	15	TRBD1	.	TGTGCCAGCAGCGCTGGACAGGACGACAATCAGCCCCAGCATTTT	CASSAGQDDNQPQHF
TRBV19	TRBJ2-7	13	.	.	TGTGCCAGTAGTATGTCTAGTGGCTACGAGCAGTACTTC	CASSMSSGYEQYF
TRBV30	TRBJ2-1	14	.	.	TGTGCCTGGGCCCCAGGTGTGGGGGACAATGAGCAGTTCTTC	CAWAPGVGDNEQFF
TRBV2	TRBJ2-5	15	TRBD2	once	TGTGCCAGCAGCCGGACTAGCGGGGTTGAAGAGACCCAGTACTTC	CASSRTSGVEETQYF
TRBV12-5	TRBJ1-4	14	.	.	TGTGCTAGTGGCCCCCCGGGGGTCTATGAAAAACTGTTTTTT	CASGPPGVYEKLFF
TRBV9	TRBJ1-6	15	TRBD1	.	TGTGCCAGCAGACAGGGGAGCTCCTATAATTCACCCCTCCACTTT	CASRQGSSYNSPLHF
TRBV14	TRBJ1-6	14	.	.	TGTGCCAGCAGCAACTACGACCTTTATTCACCCCTCCACTTT	CASSNYDLYSPLHF
TRBV7-2	TRBJ2-5	16	.	few	TGTGCCAGCAGCTTAAATGACGCAGGTGTCCAGGAGACCCAGTACTTC	CASSLNDAGVQETQYF
TRBV19	TRBJ1-5	14	.	.	TGTGCCAGTAAACCCGTCGGGGTCAATCAGCCCCAGCATTTT	CASKPVGVNQPQHF
TRBV5-1	TRBJ1-1	14	.	.	TGCGCCAGCAGCGGGGGGCATAGGGACACTGAAGCTTTCTTT	CASSGGHRDTEAFF
TRBV12-3/TRBV12-4	TRBJ1-6	11	.	.	TGTGCCAGCAGTTTGGCGGATGCCCTCCACTTT	CASSLADALHF
TRBV5-5	TRBJ1-1	15	.	.	TGTGCCAGCAGCAGGGTGGATCCAAGCGAAACTGAAGCTTTCTTT	CASSRVDPSETEAFF
TRBV9	TRBJ1-1	15	.	.	TGTGCCAGCAGCCACGGGGGGAAGGTTGGCACTGAAGCTTTCTTT	CASSHGGKVGTEAFF
TRBV19	TRBJ2-3	17	TRBD2	.	TGTGCCAGTAGTTCCCGACTAGCGGGGGACCGGGTAGATACGCAGTATTTT	CASSSRLAGDRVDTQYF
TRBV2	TRBJ1-1	13	TRBD1	.	TGTGCCACCCGGACAGGAGGAGACACTGAAGCTTTCTTT	CATRTGGDTEAFF
TRBV5-1	TRBJ2-1	16	.	.	TGCGCCAGCAGCTTGTTTTTCGAGGGGCTCTCTAATGAGCAGTTCTTC	CASSLFFEGLSNEQFF
TRBV7-2	TRBJ2-7	15	TRBD2	.	TGTGCCAGCAGCTTACTAGCGGGGGGCCAATACGAGCAGTACTTC	CASSLLAGGQYEQYF
TRBV7-9	TRBJ1-5	14	.	.	TGTGCCAGCAGTACGACAGGCTTTTTACAGCCCCAGCATTTT	CASSTTGFLQPQHF
TRBV2	TRBJ2-1	13	.	.	TGTGCCACTGGTTGGGTGGGGTACAATGAGCAGTTCTTC	CATGWVGYNEQFF